The following is a T cell receptor (beta chain) sequence with its context. V was cut by 5 bases and J by 2 bases, with 17 bases left in between. The length of the CDR3 is 16 residues. Germline assignment: CDR1 SGHTA and CDR2 FQGNSA. Source study methods: Filtering of immunoSEQ junctional sequences could not match full-length read filtering. The table came from immunoSEQ multiplex PCR; TCRdb's copy has only in-frame clones and leaves some out. Clonal size and the V and J genes are those of that table, whereas D and trimming came from the DNA. The sample consists of about 2.3 million clones, approximately 95% of them appearing once. The data were taken from a study of shared clonotypes between healthy human individuals. Study-level information: CD4 naive and CD4 memory each took three plates per donor, while CD8 naive took two and CD8 memory one.

The genes are TRBV7-2 and TRBJ2-3; D is uncertain. Sample: naive CD4+ T cells from PBMCs. Subset indicated: CD45RA+ positively selected. This TCR was sampled from a man aged 18 to 29 in good health. Some clones in this sample may be carry-over from other donors' samples. CDR3: CASSRPIRGDTDTQYF. CDR3 sequence (DNA): TGTGCCAGCAGCAGACCGATTCGTGGAGACACAGATACGCAGTATTTT.